This TCR beta chain was sequenced in a study of cytomegalovirus exposure and HLA in healthy donors. All the people who gave samples were healthy bone marrow donors. The study, taken as a whole, reports: Later, TCR association rates were found to vary by HLA locus, highest for DRB1 and lowest for HLA-C. CMV serostatus stood as the only immune exposure information on hand. Sequencing depth roughly uniform across donors was assumed in presence/absence analyses.

This CDR3 comprises 16 residues. Germline assignment: CDR1 MDHEN and CDR2 SYDVKM. The J segment lost 8 bases and the V segment lost 2 bases, leaving 10 bases of the junction unmatched. With respect to this clone: The antigen is not known.

Primers: 60 Vbeta forward and 13 Jbeta reverse. Data came from immunoSEQ multiplex PCR; TCRdb stores just in-frame clones and leaves some out. This table holds 120,000 to 150,000 clones, 88% found once. The genes are TRBV28 and TRBJ2-1; 9 nucleotides line up with TRBD2. The sequenced sample was PBMCs. This sequence was found in a woman in her thirties or forties in good health and CMV-seronegative. CDR3: CASSLGAGGAWDEQFF. As DNA, the CDR3 is TGTGCCAGCAGTTTAGGAGCGGGAGGAGCCTGGGATGAGCAGTTCTTC.